The 8 T cell receptor beta chains below were found in one sample sequenced in a study of glioma-infiltrating T cells after dendritic cell vaccination. The time point is: after dendritic cell vaccination, including at tumor progression/relapse. Data came from immunoSEQ multiplex PCR; TCRdb stores just in-frame clones and leaves some out. The table has tens of thousands of clones, about 83% seen once. This material consisted of blood, taken after dendritic cell vaccination. Receptors were obtained from a human donor with glioblastoma.

This sequence joins TRBV7-2 and TRBJ1-2; 7 nucleotides line up with TRBD1. The germline gives CDR1 SGHTA, CDR2 FQGNSA. Trimming cost V 4 bases and J 4 bases; bases outside gene matches: 3. The CDR3 is made up of 13 amino acids. CDR3 bases: TGTGCCAGCAGCTCTCGGACAGGCTATGGCTACACCTTC. Its protein product is CASSSRTGYGYTF.

The V call is TRBV6-5, the J call TRBJ2-7, with TRBD1 as a possible D gene (6 bases). V lost 8 bases and J lost 7, with 21 bases in between. The CDR3 length is 14 residues. Germline CDR1 is MNHEY and CDR2 is SVGAGI. The CDR3 protein is CASGETGLLREQYF. The CDR3 region has the DNA TGTGCCAGCGGAGAGACAGGCCTGCTTAGGGAGCAGTACTTC.

The chain is built from TRBV15 and TRBJ1-5; D is perhaps TRBD1 (5 bases). The length of the CDR3 is 16 residues. The germline gives CDR1 LNHNV, CDR2 YYDKDF (reference sequence). V lost 0 bases to trimming and J lost 6 bases, with 15 bases between them. The CDR3 spells CATSRDAQVSGQPQHF. In nucleotides, the CDR3 is TGTGCCACCAGCAGAGATGCACAGGTATCGGGTCAGCCCCAGCATTTT.

This clone was detected a few times. The chain carries TRBV11-2 and TRBJ2-3; 7 bases map to TRBD1. The J segment lost 6 bases and the V segment lost 7 bases, leaving 19 bases of the junction unmatched. The CDR3 is made up of 17 amino acids. The germline V gene has CDR1 SGHAT and CDR2 FQNNGV. CDR3 region: CASNELPGTAIPDTQYF. The CDR3 nucleotides are TGTGCCAGCAATGAGCTTCCCGGGACAGCCATTCCGGATACGCAGTATTTT.

V is TRBV27 and J is TRBJ2-7; 10 bases match TRBD1. This CDR3 has 16 residues. From germline, CDR1 is MNHEY and CDR2 SMNVEV (reference sequence). Trimming cost V 6 bases and J 3 bases; bases outside gene matches: 11. CDR3 in DNA: TGTGCCAGCAGGCCAACTCCCCGGACAGGGGGCTACGAGCAGTACTTC. It encodes CASRPTPRTGGYEQYF.

The rearrangement joins TRBV9 to TRBJ2-3; D might be TRBD2 (5 bases). The CDR3 is 16 amino acids. Germline V gene data show CDR1 as SGDLS and CDR2 as YYNGEE. Trimming took off 0 bases at V and 2 bases at J, with 13 bases between the two ends. The CDR3 region is CASSVGYGRNTDTQYF. CDR3 nucleotide sequence: TGTGCCAGCAGCGTAGGCTATGGGAGAAACACAGATACGCAGTATTTT.

The count of this clone is one. The chain joins TRBV27 to TRBJ2-7; D unresolved. The V end was cut by 0 bases, the J end by 6 bases, with 9 bases between. Per the germline V gene, CDR1 is MNHEY and CDR2 is SMNVEV (reference sequence). The CDR3 covers 13 residues. This chain's CDR3 is CASSLSSVSEQYF. As DNA, the CDR3 is TGTGCCAGCAGTTTATCCTCAGTCTCCGAGCAGTACTTC.

V gene TRBV27 combines with J gene TRBJ1-5; TRBD1 matches at 8 bases. With 5 bases clipped from V and 9 bases from J, the junction kept 9 bases outside the gene matches. CDR3 length equals 14 residues. Germline lookup yields CDR1 MNHEY and CDR2 SMNVEV (reference sequence). The CDR3 nucleotides are TGTGCCAGCAGTCCCGGGACAGGTGAATGGCCCCAGCATTTT. Amino acids: CASSPGTGEWPQHF.